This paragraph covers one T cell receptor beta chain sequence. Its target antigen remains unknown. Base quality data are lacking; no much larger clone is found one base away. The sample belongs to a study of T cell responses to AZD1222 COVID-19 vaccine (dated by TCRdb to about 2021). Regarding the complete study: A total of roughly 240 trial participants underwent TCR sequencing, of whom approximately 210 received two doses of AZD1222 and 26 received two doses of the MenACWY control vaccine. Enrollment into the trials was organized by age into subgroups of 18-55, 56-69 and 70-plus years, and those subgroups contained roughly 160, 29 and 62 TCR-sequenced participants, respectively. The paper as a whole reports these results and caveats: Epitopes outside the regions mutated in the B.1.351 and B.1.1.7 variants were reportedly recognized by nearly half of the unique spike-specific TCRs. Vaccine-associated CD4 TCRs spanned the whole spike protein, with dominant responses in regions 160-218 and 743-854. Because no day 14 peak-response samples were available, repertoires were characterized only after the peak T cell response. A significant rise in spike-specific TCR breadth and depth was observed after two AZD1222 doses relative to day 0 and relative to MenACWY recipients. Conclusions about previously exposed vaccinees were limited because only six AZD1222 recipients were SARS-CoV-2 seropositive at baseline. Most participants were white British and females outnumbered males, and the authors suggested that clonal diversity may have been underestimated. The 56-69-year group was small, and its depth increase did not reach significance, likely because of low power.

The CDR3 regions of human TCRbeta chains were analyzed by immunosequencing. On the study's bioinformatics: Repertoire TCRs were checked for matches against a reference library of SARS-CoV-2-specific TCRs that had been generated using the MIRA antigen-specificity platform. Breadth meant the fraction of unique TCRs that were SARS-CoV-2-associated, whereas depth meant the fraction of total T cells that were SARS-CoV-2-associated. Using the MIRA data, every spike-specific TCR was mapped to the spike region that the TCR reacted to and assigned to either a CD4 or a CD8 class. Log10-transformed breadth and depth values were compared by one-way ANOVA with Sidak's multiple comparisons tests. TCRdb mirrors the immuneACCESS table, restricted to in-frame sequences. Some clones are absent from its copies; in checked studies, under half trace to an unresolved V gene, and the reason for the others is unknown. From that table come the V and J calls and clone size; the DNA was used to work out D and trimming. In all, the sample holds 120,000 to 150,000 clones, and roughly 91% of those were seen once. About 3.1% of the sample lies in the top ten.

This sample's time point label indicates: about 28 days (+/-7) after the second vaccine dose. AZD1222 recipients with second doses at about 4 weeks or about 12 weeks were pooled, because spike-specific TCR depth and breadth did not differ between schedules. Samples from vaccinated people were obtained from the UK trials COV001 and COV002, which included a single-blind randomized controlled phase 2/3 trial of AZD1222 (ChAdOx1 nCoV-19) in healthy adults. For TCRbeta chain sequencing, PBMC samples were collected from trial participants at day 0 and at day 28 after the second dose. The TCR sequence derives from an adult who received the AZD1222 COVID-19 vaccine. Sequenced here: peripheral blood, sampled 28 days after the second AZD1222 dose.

The sequenced DNA: TGTGCCAGCAGTTACTCGAACACCGGGGAGCTGTTTTTT. Translated, it reads CASSYSNTGELFF. Rearrangement joined TRBV6-5 to TRBJ2-2; the D gene identity is not certain. Via the germline V gene, CDR1 is MNHEY and CDR2 SVGAGI. The junction shows trimming of 0 bases on V and 1 base on J, plus 0 bases between the germline ends. Inclusive of the bounding cysteine and phenylalanine, the CDR3 is 13 residues long. Of all the DNA, just the CDR3 is kept, 39 bases in frame from base 1.